These 23 T cell receptor beta chains were all obtained from the same sample, sequenced in a study of cytomegalovirus exposure and HLA in healthy donors. Sequencing used immunoSEQ multiplex PCR; TCRdb keeps in-frame clones, though not all of them. This sample carries about 56,000 clones, roughly 92% of them seen once, and the ten largest clones take 0.9% to 1.4%. The sample was PBMCs. These receptors were taken from a man in his late teens or twenties in good health and CMV-seronegative.

This chain uses TRBV6-6 with TRBJ2-7, with D possibly TRBD2 on 5 matching bases. Trimming cost V 5 bases and J 2 bases, with 7 bases left between them. The CDR3 contains 12 residues. Germline values: CDR1 MNHNY, CDR2 SVGAGI (reference sequence). CDR3 sequence reads: CASSSGPYEQYF. The CDR3 DNA follows: TGTGCCAGCAGTAGCGGTCCCTACGAGCAGTACTTC.

The rearrangement uses TRBV6-5 and TRBJ2-7, with 8 bases aligning to TRBD2. CDR3 size: 14 residues. The trim removed 5 bases at V and 4 bases at J, leaving 7 bases unmatched. Germline V CDR1 and CDR2: MNHEY, SVGAGI. Written as DNA, the CDR3 is TGTGCCAGCAGTAAACCGGGACTAGATTACGAGCAGTACTTC. Translation gives CASSKPGLDYEQYF.

The chain is built from TRBV10-3 and TRBJ2-7, with D perhaps matching TRBD2 (6 bases). Germline values: CDR1 ENHRY, CDR2 SYGVKD. The CDR3 sequence is 16 residues long. Trimming took off 11 bases at V and 6 bases at J, with 29 bases between the two ends. CDR3 coding DNA: TGTGCCGTCACTAGCACTCAGCGGACGAAATCGGGCGAGCAGTACTTC. Translating gives CAVTSTQRTKSGEQYF.

This clone came up once. The chain has TRBV27 and TRBJ2-1; the match to TRBD2 covers 14 bases. V lost 4 bases, J lost 7 bases, and 3 bases stayed unmatched. The CDR3 consists of 15 residues. Germline loops: CDR1 MNHEY, CDR2 SMNVEV (reference sequence). CDR3 DNA: TGTGCCAGCAGTTCCGGGACTAGCGGGAGAAATGAGCAGTTCTTC. As protein: CASSSGTSGRNEQFF.

The rearrangement joins TRBV27 to TRBJ2-7, with a tentative D call TRBD1 (6 bases). Germline CDR1 MNHEY, CDR2 SMNVEV (reference sequence). The germline V and J ends were trimmed by 6 bases and 4 bases, with 13 bases remaining between them. The CDR3 loop spans 13 amino acids. The CDR3 DNA follows: TGTGCCAGCAGGCCTACAGGGTCTTACGAGCAGTACTTC. Its protein is CASRPTGSYEQYF.

V and J are TRBV5-6 and TRBJ2-7, with D perhaps matching TRBD2 (5 bases). Trimming took 1 base from V and 2 from J, leaving 13 bases between them. The CDR3 contains 15 residues. CDR1 is SGHDT and CDR2 is YYEEEE in the germline V gene. The CDR3 spells CASSLYLALAYEQYF. CDR3 in DNA: TGTGCCAGCAGCTTGTACCTAGCACTGGCCTACGAGCAGTACTTC.

V usage is TRBV29-1 and J usage is TRBJ2-1, with D hard to call. CDR3 length: 11 amino acids. CDR1 and CDR2 (germline): SQVTM, ANQGSEA. With 4 bases removed from V and 5 bases from J, the gap between germline ends came to 6 bases. CDR3: CSVAFNNEQFF. For the CDR3, the DNA is TGCAGCGTTGCATTCAACAATGAGCAGTTCTTC.

V and J are TRBV5-6 and TRBJ2-2; no clear D. Germline V gene data show CDR1 as SGHDT and CDR2 as YYEEEE. V was shortened by 1 base and J by 7 bases, with 8 bases between the two germline ends. The CDR3 is made up of 13 amino acids. In DNA, the CDR3 is TGTGCCAGCAGCTTGACAGTTCGCGGGGAGCTGTTTTTT. It translates to CASSLTVRGELFF. The variable domain in full, completed from reference TRBV5-6 and TRBJ2-2, reads DAGVTQSPTHLIKTRGQQVTLRCSPKSGHDTVSWYQQALGQGPQFIFQYYEEEERQRGNFPDRFSGHQFPNYSSELNVNALLLGDSALYLCASSLTVRGELFFGEGSRLTVL.

The chain employs TRBV5-5 and TRBJ2-3; D unclear. Per germline, CDR1 SGHKS and CDR2 YYEKEE (reference sequence). V was clipped by 5 bases and J by 4 bases, with 14 bases between them. The CDR3 has 14 residues. CDR3 region: CASRLVISADTQYF. The DNA for the CDR3 is TGTGCCAGCAGGTTAGTCATCTCGGCAGATACGCAGTATTTT.

CDR3 loop: CASSLSGTGGVYTQYF. The CDR3 DNA reads as TGTGCCAGCAGTTTATCGGGGACAGGGGGCGTGTATACGCAGTATTTT. The genes are TRBV27 and TRBJ2-3; TRBD1 matches 12 bases. The CDR3 contains 16 residues. The junction had 5 bases not matched to a gene; V was cut back by 0 bases and J by 7 bases. Germline loops: CDR1 MNHEY, CDR2 SMNVEV (reference sequence).

This clone was observed a handful of times. The chain is built from TRBV18 and TRBJ2-7, with 9 bases identical to TRBD1. The CDR3 covers 16 residues. CDR1 is KGHSH, CDR2 LQKENI, per germline. The V and J ends lost 2 bases and 5 bases, in that order; junction bases with no gene match: 10. The CDR3 nucleotides read TGTGCCAGCTCACCAAGGGGGACAGGGATGTCTCACGAGCAGTACTTC. Its protein product is CASSPRGTGMSHEQYF.

The genes are TRBV7-9 and TRBJ1-5; TRBD1 matches 9 bases. J lost 5 bases, V lost 6 bases, and 2 bases had no gene match. The CDR3 length is 13 residues. CDR1 is SEHNR and CDR2 is FQNEAQ in the germline V gene (reference sequence). The CDR3 region is CASSGDRDQPQHF. In nucleotides, the CDR3 is TGTGCCAGCAGTGGGGACAGGGATCAGCCCCAGCATTTT.

The chain employs TRBV6-1 and TRBJ2-2; TRBD2 might be the D (6 bases). V was cut by 0 bases and J by 1 base, with 6 bases left in between. In germline, CDR1 is MNHNS, CDR2 SASEGT. The CDR3 sequence is 15 residues long. The CDR3 nucleotides are TGTGCCAGCAGTGAAGCTAGCGGGAACACCGGGGAGCTGTTTTTT. It codes for CASSEASGNTGELFF.

The chain links TRBV5-5 to TRBJ2-7; 10 bases agree with TRBD1. CDR3 size: 16 residues. Germline-derived CDR1 and CDR2 are SGHKS and YYEKEE (reference sequence). V shed 5 bases, J shed 5 bases, and the junction held 13 bases outside the gene matches. The CDR3 spells CASRTDPGQGFHEQYF. The CDR3 coding sequence is TGTGCCAGCAGAACGGACCCGGGACAGGGGTTCCACGAGCAGTACTTC.

The chain has TRBV4-1 and TRBJ2-1; no definite D call. The CDR3 is made up of 14 amino acids. Germline V gene sequence: CDR1 MGHRA, CDR2 YSYEKL. Trimming removed 4 bases at V and 6 bases at J, with 13 bases between. This chain's CDR3 is CASSPRSNRNEQFF. CDR3 DNA sequence: TGCGCCAGCAGCCCTAGATCCAATCGCAATGAGCAGTTCTTC.

The J gene is TRBJ2-1, the V gene TRBV18, with 8 bases that match TRBD2. The CDR3 totals 17 residues. V shed 1 base and J 8 bases; nucleotides not matched to a gene: 13. CDR1 KGHSH and CDR2 LQKENI come from the germline V gene. The CDR3 reads CASSPLQRGGSKHEQFF. In DNA, the CDR3 is TGTGCCAGCTCACCACTCCAACGGGGGGGGTCCAAGCATGAGCAGTTCTTC.

V and J are TRBV4-2 and TRBJ2-7; 14 nucleotides match TRBD2. The CDR3 covers 16 residues. The V gene's germline CDR1 is LGHNA and CDR2 YNFKEQ. Germline trimming cut 1 base from V and 6 bases from J; bases unmatched to any gene: 5. This CDR3 is CASSQGLAGGPGEQYF. CDR3 DNA: TGTGCCAGCAGCCAAGGACTAGCGGGAGGGCCAGGCGAGCAGTACTTC.

The V and J genes are TRBV6-1 and TRBJ1-5; TRBD1 is a possible D gene (5 bases). V lost 0 bases and J 4 bases, leaving 19 bases between the germline ends. The CDR3 totals 18 residues. The germline V gene encodes CDR1 MNHNS and CDR2 SASEGT. CDR3 residues: CASSEAPPEGLGNQPQHF. The CDR3 coding sequence is TGTGCCAGCAGTGAAGCGCCCCCGGAGGGGTTAGGAAATCAGCCCCAGCATTTT.

The chain combines TRBV6-5 with TRBJ2-1; 12 nucleotides line up with TRBD2. The CDR3 covers 14 residues. The germline V gene encodes CDR1 MNHEY and CDR2 SVGAGI. Unmatched junction bases numbered 1, after V lost 6 bases and J lost 4 bases. CDR3 sequence (DNA): TGTGCCAGCAGGCTAGCGGGAGGGTACAATGAGCAGTTCTTC. This codes for CASRLAGGYNEQFF.

This clone was seen only once. The genes are TRBV18 and TRBJ2-7; possible D gene TRBD2, 6 bases. Looked up from germline, CDR1 is KGHSH and CDR2 is LQKENI. The CDR3 has 15 residues. The V and J ends lost 3 bases and 3 bases respectively, with 15 bases between them. For the CDR3, the DNA is TGTGCCAGCTCACCGGAGGGTCCCGACTTCTACGAGCAGTACTTC. This sequence encodes CASSPEGPDFYEQYF.

CDR3 loop: CAIQSETGSNYGYTF. CDR3 DNA: TGTGCCATCCAGTCCGAGACAGGGTCTAACTATGGCTACACCTTC. This sequence joins TRBV5-4 and TRBJ1-2; TRBD1 aligns across 7 bases. Germline V CDR1 and CDR2: SGHNT, YYREEE (reference sequence). Germline trimming cut 9 bases from V and 0 bases from J; bases unmatched to any gene: 11. This CDR3 region has 15 residues. Drawing the rest from reference TRBV5-4 and TRBJ1-2, the complete variable domain is ETGVTQSPTHLIKTRGQQVTLRCSSQSGHNTVSWYQQALGQGPQFIFQYYREEENGRGNFPPRFSGLQFPNYSSELNVNALELDDSALYLCAIQSETGSNYGYTFGSGTRLTVV.

This sequence joins TRBV11-1 and TRBJ2-3, with TRBD2 as a possible D gene (5 bases). The CDR3 loop spans 17 amino acids. Trimming removed 0 bases at V and 2 bases at J, with 15 bases between. CDR1 and CDR2 (germline): SGHAT, FQDESV (reference sequence). The DNA for the CDR3 is TGTGCCAGCAGCTTAGCGCGAGGAGAGCGGCCCACAGATACGCAGTATTTT. Translating gives CASSLARGERPTDTQYF. Supplemented by reference TRBV11-1 and TRBJ2-3, the full variable domain reads EAEVAQSPRYKITEKSQAVAFWCDPISGHATLYWYRQILGQGPELLVQFQDESVVDDSQLPKDRFSAERLKGVDSTLKIQPAELGDSAMYLCASSLARGERPTDTQYFGPGTRLTVL.

The chain recombines TRBV27 with TRBJ2-2; 11 bases agree with TRBD2. The V gene end was trimmed by 2 bases and the J gene end by 0 bases; junction bases not matched to a gene: 5. This CDR3 spans 18 amino acids. CDR1 and CDR2 from the germline V gene are MNHEY and SMNVEV (reference sequence). The CDR3 here is CASSLHRLAGSNTGELFF. Here the CDR3 DNA reads TGTGCCAGCAGTTTACATCGACTAGCGGGATCGAACACCGGGGAGCTGTTTTTT.